The rows below give T cell receptor beta chains drawn from one sample of a study of T cells in Graves' hyperthyroidism and ophthalmopathy. TCRdb reprocessed the multiplex PCR reads via MiXCR and lists one record per CDR3 protein. The table includes 650,000 to 700,000 distinct CDR3 sequences, 15% to 20% detected once. Sequencing was carried out using blood. All receptors derive from a man in his fifties or sixties with Graves' hyperthyroidism. The CDR3 runs from the conserved cysteine through the conserved F or W. A D gene is named only where the DNA matches it firmly. Size tells how often a clone was seen (once, few, many) or the class of an expanded clone, and some rows leave it out.

>NA|11|TRBV24-1|TRBJ2-2|NA
CATSRTGGLFF
TGTGCCACCAGTAGAACCGGGGGGCTGTTTTTT
>many|15|TRBV2|TRBJ1-6|NA
CASTELRQGGSPLHF
TGTGCCAGCACCGAACTGCGCCAGGGTGGTTCACCCCTCCACTTT
>NA|11|TRBV20-1|TRBJ2-5|NA
CSAQGVETQYF
TGCAGTGCGCAAGGGGTAGAGACCCAGTACTTC
>few|14|TRBV27|TRBJ2-7|NA
CASSPLGGFYEQYF
TGTGCCAGCAGTCCGTTGGGCGGATTCTACGAGCAGTACTTC
>few|14|TRBV6-2/TRBV6-3|TRBJ2-7|NA
CASSYGWADYEQYF
TGTGCCAGCAGTTACGGGTGGGCCGACTACGAGCAGTACTTC
>NA|15|TRBV7-9|TRBJ1-6|TRBD1
CASSWVTGGNSPLHF
TGTGCCAGCAGCTGGGTCACAGGGGGAAACTCACCCCTCCACTTT
>once|16|TRBV7-2|TRBJ2-2|NA
CASSLFWGPNTGELFF
TGTGCCAGCAGCTTATTCTGGGGTCCCAACACCGGGGAGCTGTTTTTT
>NA|14|TRBV10-3|TRBJ2-1|TRBD2
CAIRGTREPNEQFF
TGTGCCATCAGAGGGACTAGGGAGCCCAATGAGCAGTTCTTC
>NA|15|TRBV6-5|TRBJ1-5|NA
CASSYPRQGNQPQHF
TGTGCCAGCAGTTATCCCCGACAGGGCAATCAGCCCCAGCATTTT
>few|16|TRBV7-9|TRBJ2-2|TRBD2
CASSALAGPNTGELFF
TGTGCCAGCAGCGCCCTAGCGGGACCGAACACCGGGGAGCTGTTTTTT
>few|15|TRBV10-1|TRBJ2-7|NA
CASSSDSYRLDEQYF
TGCGCCAGCAGTTCCGACAGCTATAGGCTGGACGAGCAGTACTTC
>many|15|TRBV3-1|TRBJ1-2|NA
CASSQEGTDNYGYTF
TGTGCCAGCAGCCAAGAAGGTACGGATAACTATGGCTACACCTTC
>many|11|TRBV3-1|TRBJ2-2|NA
CASSQAGELFF
TGTGCCAGCAGCCAGGCCGGGGAGCTGTTTTTT
>many|13|TRBV25-1|TRBJ1-2|TRBD1
CASSEGQGVGYTF
TGTGCCAGCAGTGAGGGACAGGGAGTTGGCTACACCTTC
>NA|16|TRBV6-2/TRBV6-3|TRBJ2-7|TRBD2
CASDALAGGFSYEQYF
TGTGCCAGCGATGCACTAGCGGGAGGGTTCTCCTACGAGCAGTACTTC
>many|13|TRBV6-5|TRBJ2-1|NA
CASSYSIGVEQFF
TGTGCCAGCAGTTACTCGATCGGGGTGGAGCAGTTCTTC
>NA|13|TRBV7-2|TRBJ1-3|NA
CASSLGHGNTIYF
TGTGCCAGCAGCTTAGGGCATGGAAACACCATATATTTT
>NA|11|TRBV6-5|TRBJ1-5|NA
CASSLGREEHF
TGTGCCAGCAGTTTGGGTAGGGAAGAGCATTTT
>many|14|TRBV2|TRBJ1-2|NA
CASSDSRSNYGYTF
TGTGCCAGCAGTGATTCACGATCTAACTATGGCTACACCTTC
>many|15|TRBV18|TRBJ1-1|NA
CASSPSTGPNTEAFF
TGTGCCAGCTCACCGTCAACAGGCCCCAACACTGAAGCTTTCTTT
>many|14|TRBV28|TRBJ2-2|NA
CASKRSDNTGELFF
TGTGCCAGCAAGAGGTCAGACAACACCGGGGAGCTGTTTTTT
>NA|16|TRBV9|TRBJ1-1|NA
CASSGFLRGADTEAFF
TGTGCCAGCAGCGGGTTCCTCAGGGGCGCCGACACTGAAGCTTTCTTT
>many|16|TRBV3-1|TRBJ1-2|NA
CASSLRDTRTGYGYTF
TGTGCCAGCAGCCTCCGGGACACCAGGACCGGGTATGGCTACACCTTC
>few|19|TRBV7-3|TRBJ2-3|TRBD2
CASTSKEGLAGDFADTQYF
TGTGCCAGCACCTCAAAGGAGGGACTAGCGGGAGATTTCGCAGATACGCAGTATTTT
>many|16|TRBV7-2|TRBJ2-2|TRBD2
CASSLTSGANTGELFF
TGTGCCAGCAGCCTAACTAGCGGGGCGAACACCGGGGAGCTGTTTTTT
>few|13|TRBV5-6|TRBJ2-1|NA
CASQLVGQNEQFF
TGTGCCAGTCAGCTAGTAGGGCAGAATGAGCAGTTCTTC
>NA|12|TRBV7-3|TRBJ1-2|NA
CASSLTLGAYTF
TGTGCCAGCAGCTTAACTTTGGGAGCCTACACCTTC
>many|16|TRBV7-3|TRBJ1-6|TRBD1
CASSLMGQGNNSPLHF
TGTGCCAGCAGCTTAATGGGACAGGGAAATAATTCACCCCTCCACTTT
>few|15|TRBV29-1|TRBJ2-7|TRBD2
CSVERTSGHSYEQYF
TGCAGCGTGGAGAGGACTAGCGGGCACTCCTACGAGCAGTACTTC
>many|14|TRBV7-2|TRBJ2-5|NA
CASSFSLNQETQYF
TGTGCCAGCAGCTTTTCACTGAACCAAGAGACCCAGTACTTC
>NA|16|TRBV2|TRBJ1-6|NA
CASTAVLHQPTSPLHF
TGTGCCAGCACCGCTGTTCTACACCAGCCTACTTCACCCCTCCACTTT
>few|16|TRBV5-1|TRBJ2-1|TRBD2
CASSLGELAEYNEQFF
TGCGCCAGCAGCTTGGGGGAACTAGCGGAGTACAATGAGCAGTTCTTC
>many|13|TRBV5-1|TRBJ1-1|NA
CASTDWGNTEAFF
TGCGCCAGCACTGACTGGGGAAACACTGAAGCTTTCTTT
>many|14|TRBV6-1|TRBJ2-5|TRBD1
CASLTQTGTETQYF
TGTGCCAGCCTCACTCAGACAGGGACAGAGACCCAGTACTTC
>many|14|TRBV6-2/TRBV6-3|TRBJ1-6|NA
CASSLPPEVSTLHF
TGTGCCAGCAGTCTACCGCCCGAGGTTTCCACCCTCCACTTT
>NA|15|TRBV20-1|TRBJ2-3|TRBD2
CSAPTSGRGTDMQYF
TGCAGTGCACCGACTAGCGGCAGGGGGACAGATATGCAGTATTTT
>few|15|TRBV7-9|TRBJ2-7|NA
CASSLELRETNEQYF
TGTGCCAGCAGCTTAGAATTGCGGGAAACAAACGAGCAGTACTTC
>many|15|TRBV6-2/TRBV6-3|TRBJ1-1|TRBD1
CASSYSGTGGTEAFF
TGTGCCAGCAGTTACTCCGGAACAGGGGGCACTGAAGCTTTCTTT
>NA|15|TRBV29-1|TRBJ2-1|TRBD2
CSADLLAGVSNEQFF
TGCAGCGCAGACTTACTAGCGGGAGTATCTAATGAGCAGTTCTTC
>few|13|TRBV10-2|TRBJ2-1|NA
CASSKDSYNEQFF
TGCGCCAGCAGTAAGGACAGCTACAATGAGCAGTTCTTC